This entry concerns a single T cell receptor (beta chain). The repertoire was sequenced with immunoSEQ multiplex PCR; TCRdb's copy has only in-frame clones and lacks some. The sample has 350,000 to 400,000 clones, about nine tenths seen once. Germline loops: CDR1 SEHNR, CDR2 FQNEAQ (reference sequence). The CDR3 contains 13 residues. V was trimmed by 1 base and J by 2 bases, leaving 5 bases between them. Indicated treatment: roughly 18 received Ad26.COV2.S at low or high dose, single or two shots; 5 received placebo; per-sample allocation not given. Sampling occurred on day 63 after the first vaccine or placebo injection. The record originates from a study of Ad26.COV2.S vaccination and SARS-CoV-2 variants.

The sequenced sample was peripheral blood, obtained in a trial of Ad26.COV2.S vaccine versus placebo. This chain uses TRBV7-9 with TRBJ1-2; D unresolved. The sequence came from a person aged 18-65 years who received the Ad26.COV2.S COVID-19 vaccine or a placebo. The CDR3 spells CASSLGENYGYTF. Written as DNA, the CDR3 is TGTGCCAGCAGCTTAGGAGAGAACTATGGCTACACCTTC.